This T cell receptor beta chain was identified in a study of blood T cells in healthy people across ages. Primed by a sample-barcoded 5' primer and a J-beta primer mix, a second PCR proceeded for about 6 to 12 cycles. TCRdb re-called the 5' RACE reads through MiXCR, storing one row per CDR3 protein. The profile shows over a million distinct CDR3 sequences, under 55% of them singletons. In regard to this clonotype: What it binds is unknown.

Those donating, healthy Caucasian individuals from Russia, were aged about 6 to 100. Investigators took about 9.2 milliliters of peripheral blood from every donor. Isolated PBMCs totaled at least 6 million in each sample. Study results and limitations: Unsorted PBMC material precluded a definitive naive versus antigen-experienced comparison.

The receptor comes from a woman between 18 and 29 years old in good health. Material: blood.

The CDR3 protein is CASSWGRGGLSNEQFF. The CDR3 bases are TGCGCCAGCAGCTGGGGGAGGGGGGGTCTTTCGAATGAGCAGTTCTTC. The chain employs TRBV5-1 and TRBJ2-1; D may be TRBD2 (7 bases). Per the germline V gene, CDR1 is SGHRS and CDR2 is YFSETQ. V lost 3 bases and J 7 bases, leaving 20 bases between the germline ends. This CDR3 comprises 16 residues.